This entry lists 24 T cell receptor beta chains sequenced from one sample in a study of cytomegalovirus exposure and HLA in healthy donors. 60 Vbeta and 13 Jbeta primers were used in PCR. Assay used: immunoSEQ multiplex PCR; TCRdb lists only in-frame clones, some missing. This table holds about 120,000 clones, 65% to 80% found once. Sequencing input: PBMCs. All receptors come from a man aged 30-40 years in good health and CMV-seropositive.

This sequence joins TRBV6-4 and TRBJ2-2, with 7 bases lining up with TRBD1. CDR3 length: 17 amino acids. Germline CDR1 is MRHNA and CDR2 is SNTAGT. V shed 2 bases, J shed 5 bases, and the junction held 11 bases outside the gene matches. The CDR3 region has the DNA TGTGCCAGCAGTGACGGCCACAGGGGCAGGGAAACCGGGGAGCTGTTTTTT. This gives the protein CASSDGHRGRETGELFF.

The chain uses TRBV13 and TRBJ2-7; D gene ambiguous. The germline gives CDR1 PRHDT, CDR2 FYEKMQ (reference sequence). This CDR3 is 15 amino acids long. The V end lost 0 bases, the J end lost 0 bases, and 9 bases lay between the germline ends. The CDR3: CASSLGLTSSYEQYF. CDR3 DNA sequence: TGTGCCAGCAGCTTAGGTCTCACGAGCTCCTACGAGCAGTACTTC. Drawing the rest from reference TRBV13 and TRBJ2-7, the complete variable domain is AAGVIQSPRHLIKEKRETATLKCYPIPRHDTVYWYQQGPGQDPQFLISFYEKMQSDKGSIPDRFSAQQFSDYHSELNMSSLELGDSALYFCASSLGLTSSYEQYFGPGTRLTVT.

As concerns this clone: An end of the junction differs from the germline gene, which may be a read error. This sequence joins TRBV9 and TRBJ2-2, with TRBD1 matching over 9 bases. This CDR3 contains 15 residues. Germline V gives CDR1 SGDLS, CDR2 YYNGEE. DNA for the CDR3: TGTGCCAGCACCCGCGGGACAGGGTCCACCGGGGAGCTGCTTTTT. Amino acid sequence: CASTRGTGSTGELLF.

The rearrangement links TRBV7-6 to TRBJ2-3; no clear D. The V and J ends lost 5 bases and 2 bases respectively, with 17 bases between them. CDR3 length: 16 residues. From germline, CDR1 is SGHVS and CDR2 FNYEAQ. CDR3 DNA sequence: TGTGCCAGCAGCACGGTTACGCGGATCCACACAGATACGCAGTATTTT. Its protein product is CASSTVTRIHTDTQYF. Full variable domain (remainder filled in from reference TRBV7-6 and TRBJ2-3): GAGVSQSPRYKVTKRGQDVALRCDPISGHVSLYWYRQALGQGPEFLTYFNYEAQQDKSGLPNDRFSAERPEGSISTLTIQRTEQRDSAMYRCASSTVTRIHTDTQYFGPGTRLTVL.

The chain carries TRBV4-1 and TRBJ2-7, with 11 bases identical to TRBD1. J gave up 2 bases and V 1 base, and 1 base lay outside the gene matches. Germline V gene lookup returns CDR1 MGHRA and CDR2 YSYEKL. The CDR3 is made up of 15 amino acids. In DNA, the CDR3 is TGCGCCAGCAGCCAAGGGGACAGGGGGACCTACGAGCAGTACTTC. This codes for CASSQGDRGTYEQYF.

The rearrangement links TRBV7-2 to TRBJ1-2; 9 nucleotides match TRBD1. V lost 6 bases and J lost 4; bases outside the gene matches: 9. The CDR3 is 15 residues long. Germline V gene lookup returns CDR1 SGHTA and CDR2 FQGNSA. The DNA of the CDR3 is TGTGCCAGCAGGTCCGGGACAGGGACCTTCTATGGCTACACCTTC. It yields the protein CASRSGTGTFYGYTF.

The chain joins TRBV18 to TRBJ1-4; a weak D match, TRBD1 (6 bases). Per germline, CDR1 KGHSH and CDR2 LQKENI. The CDR3 has 17 residues. V shed 4 bases and J shed 0 bases, with 15 bases lying between them. Here the CDR3 reads CASSRPDSVATNEKLFF. CDR3 sequence (DNA): TGTGCCAGCTCACGACCGGACAGTGTTGCAACTAATGAAAAACTGTTTTTT.

CDR3 sequence reads: CASSEQPPGLAATQETQYF. CDR3 bases: TGTGCCAGTAGTGAACAACCGCCGGGACTAGCGGCGACTCAAGAGACCCAGTACTTC. The chain couples TRBV19 to TRBJ2-5, with 11 positions matching TRBD2. J was trimmed by 2 bases and V by 5 bases; bases with no gene match: 16. This CDR3 is built from 19 residues. CDR1 LNHDA and CDR2 SQIVND come from the germline V gene (reference sequence).

This chain uses TRBV28 with TRBJ2-7, with TRBD2 identical over 8 bases. The CDR3 contains 17 residues. V shed 2 bases, J shed 4 bases, and the junction held 13 bases outside the gene matches. Germline assignment: CDR1 MDHEN and CDR2 SYDVKM. The CDR3 spells CASSLGSGGFSMYEQYF. CDR3 DNA sequence: TGTGCCAGCAGTTTAGGCAGCGGGGGATTCTCCATGTACGAGCAGTACTTC.

This clone appeared once. The rearrangement joins TRBV18 to TRBJ2-1, with 8 bases fitting TRBD2. Germline CDR1 is KGHSH and CDR2 is LQKENI. V lost 6 bases, J lost 3 bases, and 7 bases stayed unmatched. This CDR3 region has 15 residues. The CDR3 region is CASSPLAGFYNEQFF. In DNA form, the CDR3 reads TGTGCCAGCTCTCCTCTAGCGGGCTTCTACAATGAGCAGTTCTTC.

The chain recombines TRBV4-1 with TRBJ1-1; a possible D gene is TRBD1 (5 bases). Germline lookup yields CDR1 MGHRA and CDR2 YSYEKL. Trimming took 1 base from V and 7 from J, leaving 13 bases between them. The CDR3 runs 14 residues. CDR3 DNA sequence: TGCGCCAGCAGCCAAGCCTTGGGGCCAAATGAAGCTTTCTTT. Translating gives CASSQALGPNEAFF.

This chain joins TRBV27 and TRBJ1-2; 7 bases agree with TRBD1. V lost 4 bases, J lost 8 bases, and 7 bases stayed unmatched. CDR3 length: 13 residues. Germline loops: CDR1 MNHEY, CDR2 SMNVEV (reference sequence). The CDR3 sequence: CASSSGGGFGYTF. DNA for the CDR3: TGTGCCAGCAGTTCAGGAGGGGGCTTCGGCTACACCTTC.

This clone turned up a few times. The V call is TRBV5-1, the J call TRBJ2-5; 9 nucleotides match TRBD2. The V gene end was trimmed by 0 bases and the J gene end by 3 bases; junction bases not matched to a gene: 6. This CDR3 is built from 16 residues. CDR1 is SGHRS and CDR2 is YFSETQ in the germline V gene. This CDR3 is CASSLGASGNEETQYF. For the CDR3, the DNA is TGCGCCAGCAGCTTGGGGGCTAGCGGGAACGAAGAGACCCAGTACTTC.

This clone is a singleton in its sample. This chain links TRBV7-3 with TRBJ2-5, with 10 nucleotides matching TRBD1. CDR3 length equals 16 residues. CDR1 is SGHTA and CDR2 is FQGTGA in the germline V gene. J lost 5 bases, V lost 5 bases, and 11 bases had no gene match. CDR3 residues: CASSRNGQGGAETQYF. The CDR3 DNA is TGTGCCAGCAGCAGGAACGGACAGGGGGGAGCGGAGACCCAGTACTTC.

The J gene is TRBJ1-6, the V gene TRBV12-5; tentative D call: TRBD1 (5 bases). The CDR3 consists of 16 residues. V shed 5 bases and J shed 9 bases, with 20 bases lying between them. CDR1 is LGHNT, CDR2 FRNRAP, per germline. The CDR3 bases are TGTGCTAGTGGTGTGGGGTCAGGAGTAAGGGGTTCACCCCTCCACTTT. Translation gives CASGVGSGVRGSPLHF.

This rearrangement joins TRBV5-4 to TRBJ2-7; possibly TRBD1 for D (5 bases). Germline CDR1 is SGHNT and CDR2 is YYREEE (reference sequence). Trimming removed 3 bases from V and 4 bases from J, with 8 bases in between. This CDR3 has 12 amino acids. The CDR3 DNA follows: TGTGCCAGCAGCTCCCAGGGTTACGAGCAGTACTTC. Its protein is CASSSQGYEQYF.

This chain connects TRBV27 to TRBJ2-6; perhaps TRBD1 as D (5 bases). The germline V gene has CDR1 MNHEY and CDR2 SMNVEV (reference sequence). This CDR3 is built from 21 residues. Trimming stripped 0 bases from V and 0 bases from J, with 21 bases between. The CDR3 DNA is TGTGCCAGCAGTTTATCCCCCCTCCGGCAGGGTCATTTCTCTGGGGCCAACGTCCTGACTTTC. Translated: CASSLSPLRQGHFSGANVLTF.

V and J are TRBV27 and TRBJ2-7; no firm D call. Germline CDR1 and CDR2: MNHEY and SMNVEV (reference sequence). There are 12 residues in the CDR3. V was trimmed by 8 bases and J by 7 bases, leaving 15 bases between them. In nucleotides, the CDR3 is TGTGCCAGCCTCGACTCGATTGGGGAGCAGTACTTC. Translation: CASLDSIGEQYF.

The J gene is TRBJ1-6, the V gene TRBV19; 7 bases are shared with TRBD1. V trimming: 3 bases; J trimming: 9 bases; junction bases outside the gene matches: 11. The CDR3 consists of 16 residues. Germline V gene lookup returns CDR1 LNHDA and CDR2 SQIVND (reference sequence). The CDR3 loop is CASSMRQGGGGSPLHF. CDR3 DNA sequence: TGTGCCAGTAGTATGAGACAGGGTGGTGGCGGTTCACCCCTCCACTTT.

The chain recombines TRBV11-3 with TRBJ2-7, with D unclear. CDR1 and CDR2 from the germline V gene are SGHNT and YENEEA. The CDR3 runs 13 residues. Trimming pared 0 bases from V and 3 bases from J, leaving 6 bases between. CDR3 DNA: TGTGCCAGCAGCTTAGATGGCAGCTACGAGCAGTACTTC. Translated: CASSLDGSYEQYF.

This rearrangement joins TRBV29-1 to TRBJ1-2; D might be TRBD1 (5 bases). V was pared by 3 bases and J by 2 bases, with 10 bases between. Germline V lookup: CDR1 SQVTM, CDR2 ANQGSEA. CDR3 length: 13 amino acids. In DNA form, the CDR3 reads TGCAGCGTTGAGTTTCCAGGGAACTATGGCTACACCTTC. It is translated as CSVEFPGNYGYTF. Supplemented by reference TRBV29-1 and TRBJ1-2, the full variable domain reads SAVISQKPSRDICQRGTSLTIQCQVDSQVTMMFWYRQQPGQSLTLIATANQGSEATYESGFVIDKFPISRPNLTFSTLTVSNMSPEDSSIYLCSVEFPGNYGYTFGSGTRLTVV.

The chain carries TRBV7-2 and TRBJ1-2, with a possible D match to TRBD1 (5 bases). V was cut by 4 bases and J by 5 bases, with 14 bases left in between. CDR1 and CDR2 from the germline V gene are SGHTA and FQGNSA. The CDR3 is 14 residues long. The CDR3 sequence is CASSYRLEGYGYTF. The CDR3 nucleotides are TGTGCCAGCAGCTACCGCTTGGAGGGGTATGGCTACACCTTC.

The chain has TRBV2 and TRBJ2-2, with D perhaps TRBD1 (5 bases). This CDR3 spans 13 amino acids. The germline V gene has CDR1 SNHLY and CDR2 FYNNEI. V lost 6 bases and J 6 bases, leaving 11 bases between the germline ends. The CDR3 nucleotides read TGTGCCAGCAGACCCCCAGGGCCCGGGGAGCTGTTTTTT. It translates to CASRPPGPGELFF.

V gene TRBV27 combines with J gene TRBJ2-6; D is possibly TRBD2 (5 bases). CDR3 length equals 15 residues. Deletions cut 6 bases from V and 0 bases from J, with 9 bases between. The germline V gene encodes CDR1 MNHEY and CDR2 SMNVEV (reference sequence). The CDR3 coding sequence is TGTGCCAGCAGCTCCGGGGTCTCTGGGGCCAACGTCCTGACTTTC. Amino acids: CASSSGVSGANVLTF.